Given below is one T cell receptor beta chain in context. The data stem from a study of blood T cell repertoires in COVID-19. About the study: Italy, Spain and the United States were the sources of the convalescent and acute COVID-19 samples. PBMCs, B-cell-depleted T cells, or T cells were the source of the cDNA or gDNA that made up the material.

The trim removed 3 bases at V and 4 bases at J, leaving 7 bases unmatched. The CDR3 is 15 residues long. Germline V gene lookup returns CDR1 LGHNA and CDR2 YSLEER. In the original workflow: Using reference gene primer amplification, nucleated cell counts were estimated. TCRdb's copy holds only in-frame clones and misses some; the assay was immunoSEQ multiplex PCR. V and J calls and clone size follow that table, whereas D and trimming were derived from the DNA. Among approximately 68,000 clones listed, roughly 91% were seen once. The specimen sequenced was peripheral blood. The sequence derives from a man over 45 with active COVID-19. This chain links TRBV4-3 with TRBJ2-7; 9 positions agree with TRBD2. CDR3 in DNA: TGCGCCAGCAGCCATGTGGGAGCGGGAGGATACGAGCAGTACTTC. Translating gives CASSHVGAGGYEQYF.